There are many counts of the clone carrying this T cell receptor (beta chain). Its target is unknown. Specified time point: newly diagnosed GD, antithyroid drugs for less than 3 months. The TCR library used RNA extracted from PBMCs. In each case, Graves' disease was diagnosed per American Thyroid Association guidelines. The data stem from a study of regulatory T cells in long-lasting Graves disease. Across the study: Antithyroid drug use was under 3 months in newly diagnosed Graves' patients.

Looked up from germline, CDR1 is MNHEY and CDR2 is SMNVEV (reference sequence). Deletions cut 0 bases from V and 0 bases from J, with 6 bases between. This CDR3 has 14 amino acids. Whole-study findings and limits: TCR diversity in persistent Graves' patients was below that of newly diagnosed ones. Favored gene segments in persistent disease were TRBV28, TRBJ1-2 and TRBJ2-5.

Through Arm-PCR of CDR3 regions and iRepertoire HTBI primers, TCR beta libraries were built. TCRdb passed the multiplex PCR reads through MiXCR, listing each CDR3 protein once. The sample records 680,000 or so distinct CDR3 sequences, around 17% being singletons. The same data also went into a second study, on T cells in Graves' hyperthyroidism and ophthalmopathy.

The starting material was peripheral blood mononuclear cells (PBMCs), obtained at new diagnosis, from a patient treated with antithyroid drugs. The genes are TRBV27 and TRBJ2-7; D unresolved. This receptor was identified in a woman aged 30 to 39 with Graves disease. The CDR3 protein is CASSLSALSYEQYF. The CDR3 DNA reads as TGTGCCAGCAGTTTATCGGCGCTCTCCTACGAGCAGTACTTC.